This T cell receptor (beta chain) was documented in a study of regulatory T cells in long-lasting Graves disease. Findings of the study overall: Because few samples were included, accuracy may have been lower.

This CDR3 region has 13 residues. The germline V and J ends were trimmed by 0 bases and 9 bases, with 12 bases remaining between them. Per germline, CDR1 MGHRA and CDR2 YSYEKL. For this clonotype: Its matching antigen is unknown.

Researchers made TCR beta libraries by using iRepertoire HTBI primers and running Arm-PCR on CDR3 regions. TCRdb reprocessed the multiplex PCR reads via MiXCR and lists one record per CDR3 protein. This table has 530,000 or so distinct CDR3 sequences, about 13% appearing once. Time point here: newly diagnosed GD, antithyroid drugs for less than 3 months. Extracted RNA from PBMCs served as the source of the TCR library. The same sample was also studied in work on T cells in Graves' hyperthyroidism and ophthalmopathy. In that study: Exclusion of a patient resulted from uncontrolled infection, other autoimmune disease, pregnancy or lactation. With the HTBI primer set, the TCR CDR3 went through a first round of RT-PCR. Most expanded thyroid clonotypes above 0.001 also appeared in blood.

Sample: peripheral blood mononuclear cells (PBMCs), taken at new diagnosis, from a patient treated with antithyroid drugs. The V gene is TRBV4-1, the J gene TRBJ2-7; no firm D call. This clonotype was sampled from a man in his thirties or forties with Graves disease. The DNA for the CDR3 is TGCGCCAGCAGCCAAGACGTGGGCAGGCGGCAGTACTTC. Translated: CASSQDVGRRQYF.